Listed below are T cell receptor beta chains from one sample, sequenced in a study of shared clonotypes between healthy human individuals. Profiled with immunoSEQ multiplex PCR; TCRdb holds only in-frame clones, not every one. The table includes around 600,000 clones, about 96% detected once. The sequenced sample consisted of naive CD4+ T cells sorted from blood. These receptors were taken from a woman in her twenties or thirties in good health. Each CDR3 is given with its conserved first and last residue. The order of the fields is CDR3 protein, D gene, V gene, J gene. The D gene is left open where the match is weak.

CSGREGGEQYF	TRBD2	TRBV20-1	TRBJ2-5
CASSQGQGIKLFF	TRBD1	TRBV2	TRBJ1-4
CASSRGTNQPQHF	-	TRBV6-6	TRBJ1-5
CASSLSGQNNEQFF	-	TRBV7-3	TRBJ2-1
CASSFTSGNTIYF	-	TRBV6-5	TRBJ1-3
CASRGDRATTNEKLFF	TRBD1	TRBV28	TRBJ1-4
CASSIPGGLGQPQHF	-	TRBV19	TRBJ1-5
CASSPDRNTGELFF	-	TRBV9	TRBJ2-2
CASSRTTYEQYF	-	TRBV6-4	TRBJ2-7
CASSLGDTSYEQYF	-	TRBV7-9	TRBJ2-7
CASSFSGLAGGTYNEQFF	TRBD2	TRBV28	TRBJ2-1